This is a list of T cell receptor beta chains from one sample in a study of blood T cell repertoires in COVID-19. Clones were sequenced by immunoSEQ multiplex PCR, and TCRdb holds only the in-frame ones, with some missing. The repertoire holds about 190,000 clones, with approximately 90% as singletons. The sequencing sample was made of peripheral blood. Source of these receptors: a man aged 25-45 years with acute or convalescent COVID-19. Each CDR3 is given without its conserved first and last residue. A D gene is named only where the DNA matches it firmly.

j_call v_call d_call cdr3_aa
TRBJ2-5 TRBV3-1/TRBV3-2 NA ASSHRGETQY
TRBJ1-5 TRBV18 TRBD1 ASSRQGPGNSNQPQH
TRBJ2-3 TRBV6-5 NA ASSHLAYETDTQY
TRBJ2-1 TRBV5-1 NA ASSLVRDNNEQF
TRBJ1-2 TRBV25-1 NA ASSESGSTEGGYT
TRBJ2-2 TRBV4-1 NA ASSQPLGRIGELF
TRBJ1-4 TRBV28 NA ASRVSAGGKLF
TRBJ2-7 TRBV5-1 NA ASSPGHRESYEQY
TRBJ2-5 TRBV2 TRBD2 ASRTSGALQETQY
TRBJ2-2 TRBV3-1/TRBV3-2 TRBD1 ASSHGTGDTGELF
TRBJ1-1 TRBV5-5 NA ASSPGSAQGNTEAF
TRBJ1-2 TRBV6-4 TRBD1 ASRDTGGRGYT
TRBJ1-5 TRBV28 TRBD1 ASSSGQHSNQPQH
TRBJ2-3 TRBV5-6 NA ASSLDRGAFTDTQY
TRBJ1-2 TRBV5-5 NA ASSFGGNYGYT
TRBJ2-7 TRBV19 TRBD1 ASRKNRGSQGEQY
TRBJ1-4 TRBV2 NA ASGSGTPNEKLF
TRBJ2-3 TRBV19 TRBD1 ASSTTGTGIDTQY
TRBJ1-1 TRBV7-9 NA ASSLDWTAVEAF
TRBJ2-7 TRBV28 NA ASSLRPQVVMY
TRBJ1-1 TRBV10-1 NA ASSDSGNTEAF
TRBJ2-7 TRBV28 TRBD1 ADRGREQY
TRBJ1-1 TRBV6-5 NA ASGRQAYTEAF
TRBJ1-5 TRBV6-5 NA ASSYSGVSNQPQH
TRBJ2-5 TRBV6-5 NA ASKTSGGETQY
TRBJ2-1 TRBV6-5 TRBD1 ASRPGDSHNEQF
TRBJ1-3 TRBV7-9 NA ASSLMLGAISGNTIY
TRBJ2-2 TRBV6-5 NA ASGRPGLYTGELF
TRBJ2-7 TRBV5-1 NA ASSLVPGSEQY
TRBJ2-7 TRBV7-9 NA ASSFVIEVSYEQY
TRBJ2-7 TRBV28 NA ASSLWPGTTYEQY
TRBJ1-1 TRBV14 NA ASSQDVTVKEAF
TRBJ2-1 TRBV6-5 TRBD2 ASTRTSGSGEQF
TRBJ1-5 TRBV29-1 NA SVGLGDKNQPQH
TRBJ2-1 TRBV28 TRBD2 ASSLVPPASGSWF
TRBJ2-7 TRBV28 TRBD2 ASSESGRGSYEQY
TRBJ1-6 TRBV7-9 TRBD1 ASRTDRANSPLH
TRBJ2-2 TRBV29-1 TRBD2 SVKRTSGNTGELF
TRBJ2-1 TRBV6-5 TRBD1 ASMRTGQGDNEQF
TRBJ1-1 TRBV27 TRBD1 ASSPDRVRGTEAF
TRBJ1-1 TRBV7-8 NA ASSGRLEAF
TRBJ2-2 TRBV4-1 TRBD1 ASSQVGQGFTGELF
TRBJ2-1 TRBV7-2 NA ASSLLAYEQF
TRBJ2-1 TRBV5-1 TRBD2 ASSLVASGRGWNEQF
TRBJ1-1 TRBV4-2 NA ASSQIRGQAGTEAF
TRBJ1-3 TRBV10-3 NA AISDRGAGGNTIY
TRBJ1-1 TRBV5-1 NA ASGGEGNTEAF
TRBJ2-5 TRBV2 NA ADQGGVGGTQY
TRBJ2-7 TRBV6-1 NA ASSEQGLIYEQY
TRBJ1-1 TRBV6-4 NA ASSEQTASTEAF